The rows below give T cell receptor beta chains drawn from one sample of a study of CD8 T cells in ankylosing spondylitis. TCRdb re-derived calls from the 5' RACE reads in MiXCR, one entry per CDR3 protein. Of fewer than 750,000 distinct CDR3 sequences in the sample, over 15% were seen once. The sequenced sample was blood, either unsorted or a sorted T cell fraction (not recorded which). The receptors come from a male donor with ankylosing spondylitis. Both conserved end residues are part of each CDR3.

>TRBJ2-4|TRBV18
CASSRPGLAGGSNIQYF
>TRBJ1-1|TRBV6-1
CASSRRDRGDTEAFF
>TRBJ1-1|TRBV30
CAWTNRENTEAFF
>TRBJ2-1|TRBV12-3/TRBV12-4
CASSRTGWGNEQFF
>TRBJ2-3|TRBV27
CASSSRLADTDTQYF
>TRBJ1-1|TRBV6-5
CASSYRGNTEAFF
>TRBJ2-1|TRBV12-3/TRBV12-4
CASSLTDRGGEQFF
>TRBJ1-1|TRBV18
CASSLRDLENLNTEAFF
>TRBJ1-3|TRBV7-8
CASSLTLGSGNTIYF
>TRBJ1-3|TRBV29-1
CSVGGDSGNTIYF
>TRBJ2-7|TRBV12-3/TRBV12-4
CASRRDRVNEQYF
>TRBJ2-3|TRBV4-2
CASSPRRSGPGGIDTQYF
>TRBJ2-7|TRBV18
CASSPPAGGTYEQYF
>TRBJ1-6|TRBV20-1
CSAEGTGGRLNSPLHF
>TRBJ2-1|TRBV4-3
CASSQDPPTSGSDNEQFF
>TRBJ2-1|TRBV9
CASSVVSGSNHEQFF
>TRBJ2-3|TRBV6-1
CASSEGLVDTQYF
>TRBJ2-7|TRBV4-3
CASSQGWSKENYEQYF
>TRBJ2-1|TRBV2
CASNTGQGALNEQFF
>TRBJ2-5|TRBV4-2
CASSPRASGFYQETQYF
>TRBJ2-7|TRBV9
CASSVGGSGSAYEQYF
>TRBJ2-1|TRBV20-1
CSARALGTSGDEQFF
>TRBJ2-5|TRBV25-1
CASSSRTSGSKGQETQYF
>TRBJ2-2|TRBV12-3/TRBV12-4
CASSIRDRDTGELFF